Shown below are 24 T cell receptor beta chains from a single sample sequenced in a study of molecular identifiers for immune sequencing clone quantification. Via MiXCR, TCRdb re-called the PCR reads, giving one row per CDR3 protein. The repertoire holds about half a million distinct CDR3 sequences, 20% to 25% seen once, with about 0.8% in the top ten. Material: naive CD8+ T cells from blood, with Jurkat cell RNA spiked in. Noted subset: FACS-sorted CD8+CD4-CCR7+CD45RA+ naive T cells. Every receptor here comes from a human donor in good health. Some libraries in this study had Jurkat cell RNA spiked in.

This clonotype has more than one count but fewer than ten. J is TRBJ2-6 and V is TRBV5-4; 11 bases map to TRBD1. With 4 bases clipped from V and 0 bases from J, the junction kept 9 bases outside the gene matches. Looked up from germline, CDR1 is SGHNT and CDR2 is YYREEE (reference sequence). The CDR3 is 19 amino acids. DNA of the CDR3: TGTGCCAGCAGCGTATCCGGGACAGGGGGGCGCTCTGGGGCCAACGTCCTGACTTTC. It encodes CASSVSGTGGRSGANVLTF.

This clonotype was observed a single time. A much larger clone lies one base from this, so it may be a read error. The V call is TRBV2, the J call TRBJ2-7; TRBD2 matches at 7 bases. Unmatched junction bases numbered 8, after V lost 8 bases and J lost 7 bases. The germline V gene has CDR1 SNHLY and CDR2 FYNNEI. The CDR3 contains 12 residues. CDR3 amino acids: CASDMAGGEQYF. The CDR3 DNA sequence: TGTGCCAGCGACATGGCCGGGGGGGAGCAGTACTTC. Full variable domain (missing parts from reference TRBV2 and TRBJ2-7): EPEVTQTPSHQVTQMGQEVILRCVPISNHLYFYWYRQILGQKVEFLVSFYNNEISEKSEIFDDQFSVERPDGSNFTLKIRSTKLEDSAMYFCASDMAGGEQYFGPGTRLTVT.

The CDR3 region has the DNA TGCGCCAGCAGCCAACAACTAGCGGGGGGTACCAATGAGCAGTTCTTC. Its translation: CASSQQLAGGTNEQFF. The chain links TRBV4-3 to TRBJ2-1, with 12 bases that match TRBD2. The CDR3 is 16 amino acids. V dropped 2 bases and J dropped 6; count of bases not matched to a gene: 5. From germline, CDR1 is LGHNA and CDR2 YSLEER.

The V and J genes are TRBV7-9 and TRBJ2-7; D ambiguous. The CDR3 totals 13 residues. The V end was cut by 1 base, the J end by 5 bases, with 9 bases between. Germline V gives CDR1 SEHNR, CDR2 FQNEAQ (reference sequence). As DNA, the CDR3 is TGTGCCAGCAGCTTAGGGTTGGAGCACGAGCAGTACTTC. Protein product: CASSLGLEHEQYF. Full variable domain (missing parts from reference TRBV7-9 and TRBJ2-7): DTGVSQNPRHKITKRGQNVTFRCDPISEHNRLYWYRQTLGQGPEFLTYFQNEAQLEKSRLLSDRFSAERPKGSFSTLEIQRTEQGDSAMYLCASSLGLEHEQYFGPGTRLTVT.

This chain joins TRBV19 and TRBJ2-5; D is ambiguous. CDR1 and CDR2 (germline): LNHDA, SQIVND (reference sequence). V lost 3 bases and J lost 7, with 21 bases in between. The CDR3 runs to 16 residues. The CDR3 reads CASSMATRTPDGTQYF. CDR3 nucleotide sequence: TGTGCCAGTAGTATGGCTACAAGGACCCCCGATGGGACCCAGTACTTC.

Ten or more counts support this clonotype. The chain combines TRBV4-1 with TRBJ2-7, with TRBD2 matching over 14 bases. This CDR3 region has 18 residues. V shed 4 bases and J 2 bases; nucleotides not matched to a gene: 10. Germline V gene sequence: CDR1 MGHRA, CDR2 YSYEKL. DNA for the CDR3: TGCGCCAGCAGCCCGATTACCGGGACTAGCGGGAGCCCCTACGAGCAGTACTTC. Encoded protein: CASSPITGTSGSPYEQYF.

The V call is TRBV9, the J call TRBJ2-2; no definite D call. The V end was cut by 3 bases, the J end by 4 bases, with 10 bases between. The CDR3 is 14 amino acids. Germline CDR1 and CDR2: SGDLS and YYNGEE. CDR3 protein: CASSALGFTGELFF. The CDR3 DNA follows: TGTGCCAGCAGCGCATTGGGCTTCACCGGGGAGCTGTTTTTT.

This clonotype was picked up many times. The chain is built from TRBV6-5 and TRBJ2-5, with unresolved D. Trimming removed 5 bases at V and 0 bases at J, with 10 bases between. The germline gives CDR1 MNHEY, CDR2 SVGAGI. The CDR3 sequence is 14 residues long. This chain's CDR3 is CASSPQPDQETQYF. In nucleotides, the CDR3 is TGTGCCAGCAGTCCTCAACCAGACCAAGAGACCCAGTACTTC.

This clonotype has more than one count but fewer than ten. The chain is built from TRBV29-1 and TRBJ2-7; the match to TRBD1 covers 8 bases. This CDR3 comprises 12 residues. Germline V gene data show CDR1 as SQVTM and CDR2 as ANQGSEA. In DNA form, the CDR3 reads TGCAGTTGCCGGGACAGGACCTACGAGCAGTACTTC. This encodes CSCRDRTYEQYF.

This clonotype was counted many times. In DNA, the CDR3 is TGTGCCAGCAGTTTAACCACCTGGACCACCGGCTACACTGAAGCTTTCTTT. Protein: CASSLTTWTTGYTEAFF. The chain couples TRBV12-3 or TRBV12-4 to TRBJ1-1; D is uncertain. This CDR3 spans 17 amino acids. The germline V and J ends were trimmed by 2 bases and 3 bases, with 19 bases remaining between them.

The chain's CDR3 is CASSLEGGGLYEQYF. The DNA for the CDR3 is TGTGCCAGCAGTTTGGAGGGGGGTGGCCTCTACGAGCAGTACTTC. The V gene is TRBV27, the J gene TRBJ2-7, with D tentatively TRBD1 or TRBD2 (6 bases each). V was shortened by 3 bases and J by 3 bases, with 15 bases between the two germline ends. The germline gives CDR1 MNHEY, CDR2 SMNVEV (reference sequence). This CDR3 is 15 amino acids long.

The rearrangement joins TRBV7-8 to TRBJ2-7; D is unclear. Trimming removed 0 bases at V and 3 bases at J, with 9 bases between. The CDR3 covers 14 residues. Germline V gene data show CDR1 as SGHVS and CDR2 as FQNEAQ. CDR3 DNA sequence: TGTGCCAGCAGCTTAGCGGCACAGTTCTACGAGCAGTACTTC. Its protein product is CASSLAAQFYEQYF.

This sequence joins TRBV27 and TRBJ2-1; D is ambiguous. CDR1 is MNHEY, CDR2 SMNVEV, per germline (reference sequence). V lost 6 bases and J 2 bases, leaving 14 bases between the germline ends. This CDR3 region has 15 residues. The CDR3 sequence: CASRPARVAYNEQFF. In nucleotides, the CDR3 is TGTGCCAGCAGACCCGCCCGGGTCGCCTACAATGAGCAGTTCTTC.

The table lists this clonotype with many counts. V and J are TRBV11-2 and TRBJ2-7; D remains unclear. Germline-derived CDR1 and CDR2 are SGHAT and FQNNGV. Trimming removed 5 bases at V and 2 bases at J, with 10 bases between. CDR3 length: 13 amino acids. Here the CDR3 reads CASSRIVPYEQYF. Here the CDR3 DNA reads TGTGCCAGCAGCCGTATAGTTCCCTACGAGCAGTACTTC. Based on the CDR3 plus reference TRBV11-2 and TRBJ2-7, the full variable domain is EAGVAQSPRYKIIEKRQSVAFWCNPISGHATLYWYQQILGQGPKLLIQFQNNGVVDDSQLPKDRFSAERLKGVDSTLKIQPAKLEDSAVYLCASSRIVPYEQYFGPGTRLTVT.

With regard to this clonotype: A read error is likely, as this CDR3 ends without the conserved phenylalanine or tryptophan. The chain uses TRBV7-2 and TRBJ2-7, with a possible D match to TRBD1 (6 bases). Germline V gene data show CDR1 as SGHTA and CDR2 as FQGNSA. V lost 3 bases and J 7 bases, leaving 13 bases between the germline ends. This CDR3 has 13 residues. This CDR3 is CASSFQGSWEQYL. The CDR3 DNA reads as TGTGCCAGCAGCTTTCAGGGGAGTTGGGAGCAGTACCTC.

This rearrangement joins TRBV27 to TRBJ1-5, with unresolved D. Deletions cut 3 bases from V and 4 bases from J, with 10 bases between. From germline, CDR1 is MNHEY and CDR2 SMNVEV (reference sequence). The CDR3 sequence is 14 residues long. CDR3 nucleotide sequence: TGTGCCAGCAGTTTTGCGGGGATGAATCAGCCCCAGCATTTT. Translated: CASSFAGMNQPQHF.

This clonotype has just a few counts. The gene calls are TRBV19 and TRBJ2-1; possible D gene TRBD1, 6 bases. The germline V gene has CDR1 LNHDA and CDR2 SQIVND (reference sequence). Deletions cut 5 bases from V and 2 bases from J, with 10 bases between. The CDR3 is made up of 14 amino acids. CDR3 in amino acids: CASSSGTPYNEQFF. The CDR3 DNA follows: TGTGCCAGTAGTTCCGGGACACCCTACAATGAGCAGTTCTTC.

This clonotype was detected many times. V usage is TRBV20-1 and J usage is TRBJ2-3; 10 bases fit TRBD2. V lost 3 bases to trimming and J lost 1 base; unmatched junction nucleotides: 13. This CDR3 spans 18 amino acids. CDR1 is DFQATT and CDR2 is SNEGSKA in the germline V gene (reference sequence). The DNA of the CDR3 is TGCAGTGCTAGTGGGACTAGCGCCCACAGTCGCGGCACAGATACGCAGTATTTT. Translation: CSASGTSAHSRGTDTQYF.

As regards this clonotype: This may be a read error: a much more frequent sequence differs by one nucleotide. The chain links TRBV29-1 to TRBJ1-1; the D is unclear. CDR3 length equals 8 residues. V lost 5 bases and J lost 11, with 6 bases in between. CDR1 SQVTM and CDR2 ANQGSEA come from the germline V gene. CDR3 DNA: TGCAGCGTTCTCGTGGCTTTCTTT. Translated: CSVLVAFF.

About this clonotype itself: A single base separates this from a much larger clone, so it may be a read error. V is TRBV7-8 and J is TRBJ2-3; 13 nucleotides line up with TRBD2. Germline V CDR1 and CDR2: SGHVS, FQNEAQ. The CDR3 contains 15 residues. The CDR3 DNA is TGTGCCAGCGGCTTAACTAGCGGGGGGGCAGATACGCAGTATTTT. It specifies CASGLTSGGADTQYF.

The V and J genes are TRBV11-2 and TRBJ2-7; possible D gene TRBD1, 5 bases. The CDR3 covers 15 residues. From germline, CDR1 is SGHAT and CDR2 FQNNGV. Trimming took 5 bases from V and 1 from J, leaving 15 bases between them. In DNA, the CDR3 is TGTGCCAGCAGCCCCCCCAGGGTAGGGTCCTACGAGCAGTACTTC. It specifies CASSPPRVGSYEQYF.

The chain links TRBV6-5 to TRBJ2-5; TRBD2 aligns across 10 bases. V shed 6 bases and J 1 base; nucleotides not matched to a gene: 8. CDR3 size: 16 residues. Germline V gives CDR1 MNHEY, CDR2 SVGAGI. CDR3 DNA: TGTGCCAGCAGAGAGATACTAGCGGGACCCCAAGAGACCCAGTACTTC. Protein product: CASREILAGPQETQYF.

This clonotype was observed a few times. The chain employs TRBV9 and TRBJ2-2; D may be TRBD1 (6 bases). The CDR3 contains 16 residues. Trimming shortened V by 1 base and J by 6 bases, and 16 bases separated the two germline ends. Germline V gives CDR1 SGDLS, CDR2 YYNGEE. The CDR3 sequence is CASSVLGTLSSGELFF. CDR3 in DNA: TGTGCCAGCAGCGTATTGGGGACACTGAGTTCCGGGGAGCTGTTTTTT. Variable domain in full (rest from reference TRBV9 and TRBJ2-2): DSGVTQTPKHLITATGQRVTLRCSPRSGDLSVYWYQQSLDQGLQFLIQYYNGEERAKGNILERFSAQQFPDLHSELNLSSLELGDSALYFCASSVLGTLSSGELFFGEGSRLTVL.

The chain joins TRBV28 to TRBJ2-3; tentatively, D is TRBD2 (6 bases). The CDR3 contains 16 residues. Trimming left V 3 bases short and J 0 bases short, with 13 bases between. Per the germline V gene, CDR1 is MDHEN and CDR2 is SYDVKM. The DNA for the CDR3 is TGTGCCAGCAGTTTGGGACTGACGACTAGCACAGATACGCAGTATTTT. Protein: CASSLGLTTSTDTQYF.